The 10 T cell receptor beta chains in this list originate from one sample, sequenced in a study of blood T cells in healthy people across ages. It was with a sample-barcoded 5' primer and a J-beta primer mix that a second PCR of about 7 to 12 cycles was run. TCRdb redid the calling of the 5' RACE reads with MiXCR, one entry per CDR3 protein. The sample has some 940,000 distinct CDR3 sequences, 25% to 30% seen once. These data were likewise used in another study, on T cells of mothers and their children.

Sequenced input: blood. These receptors all come from a woman in her thirties or forties in good health.

This chain uses TRBV5-6 with TRBJ1-1; D not resolved. Between the trimmed V and J ends, which lost 3 bases and 1 base, there was a span of 13 bases. CDR1 and CDR2 (germline): SGHDT, YYEEEE. The CDR3 covers 15 residues. The CDR3 DNA is TGTGCCAGCAGCTCGATGGATGTCTGGAACACTGAAGCTTTCTTT. The encoded protein is CASSSMDVWNTEAFF.

This clonotype was seen only a few times. V is TRBV12-3 or TRBV12-4 and J is TRBJ2-1; 9 bases line up with TRBD1. V trimming: 6 bases; J trimming: 8 bases; junction bases outside the gene matches: 11. This CDR3 comprises 15 residues. CDR3 sequence: CASRRTDRGFDEQFF. In DNA, the CDR3 is TGTGCCAGCAGAAGAACTGACAGGGGGTTCGATGAGCAGTTCTTC.

The chain uses TRBV20-1 and TRBJ2-1; 10 bases are a match to TRBD2. V dropped 4 bases and J dropped 0; count of bases not matched to a gene: 9. The length of the CDR3 is 17 residues. CDR1 is DFQATT and CDR2 is SNEGSKA in the germline V gene (reference sequence). CDR3 sequence (DNA): TGCAGTGCTACACCCGCTAGCGGGGGTTTCTCCTACAATGAGCAGTTCTTC. Amino acids: CSATPASGGFSYNEQFF.

This clonotype was counted only a few times. This rearrangement joins TRBV28 to TRBJ2-7; the D gene could be TRBD1 or TRBD2 (5 bases each). Trimming took off 2 bases at V and 2 bases at J, with 28 bases between the two ends. The CDR3 covers 20 residues. Germline loops: CDR1 MDHEN, CDR2 SYDVKM. Here the CDR3 DNA reads TGTGCCAGCAGTTTAGGAGGAAGGTCGAACAGGTTAGCTAAGACCTACGAGCAGTACTTC. It yields the protein CASSLGGRSNRLAKTYEQYF.

In regard to this clonotype: The junction departs from the called germline gene at one end, perhaps through a read error. V is TRBV12-3 or TRBV12-4 and J is TRBJ2-7; D call uncertain. The CDR3 length is 14 residues. In nucleotides, the CDR3 is TGTACCAGCAGTTTCGCCAGTGGGACCTACGAGCAGTACTTC. This codes for CTSSFASGTYEQYF.

This clonotype appeared many times. The rearrangement joins TRBV20-1 to TRBJ2-7; TRBD1 aligns across 8 bases. The CDR3 is made up of 12 amino acids. The germline gives CDR1 DFQATT, CDR2 SNEGSKA (reference sequence). Losses at the gene ends were 8 bases for V and 7 bases for J; bases not matched to a gene: 10. The CDR3, as DNA: TGCAGTCCTATCGGACAGGGCCCTGAGCAGTACTTC. Translation gives CSPIGQGPEQYF.

This chain uses TRBV6-1 with TRBJ2-5; 10 bases are shared with TRBD1. J lost 5 bases, V lost 6 bases, and 12 bases had no gene match. The germline V gene encodes CDR1 MNHNS and CDR2 SASEGT. This CDR3 is 16 amino acids long. The CDR3 spells CASRGWTGGNRETQYF. In DNA form, the CDR3 reads TGTGCCAGCAGGGGTTGGACAGGGGGAAATAGGGAGACCCAGTACTTC.

This clonotype was picked up many times. The gene calls are TRBV29-1 and TRBJ2-1; the D gene is possibly TRBD2 (5 bases). The CDR3 consists of 12 residues. The germline V and J ends were trimmed by 4 bases and 6 bases, with 10 bases remaining between them. In germline, CDR1 is SQVTM, CDR2 ANQGSEA. The CDR3: CSVVEDVNEQFF. The CDR3, as DNA: TGCAGCGTTGTGGAGGACGTCAATGAGCAGTTCTTC.

In its sample, this clonotype was seen a few times. The genes are TRBV9 and TRBJ1-4; TRBD1 agrees at 10 bases. Looked up from germline, CDR1 is SGDLS and CDR2 is YYNGEE. The length of the CDR3 is 15 residues. The V and J ends lost 3 bases and 4 bases, in that order; junction bases with no gene match: 3. CDR3 in amino acids: CASSATGGNNEKLFF. Written as DNA, the CDR3 is TGTGCCAGCAGCGCGACAGGGGGCAATAATGAAAAACTGTTTTTT. The complete variable domain, with remaining parts taken from reference TRBV9 and TRBJ1-4, reads DSGVTQTPKHLITATGQRVTLRCSPRSGDLSVYWYQQSLDQGLQFLIQYYNGEERAKGNILERFSAQQFPDLHSELNLSSLELGDSALYFCASSATGGNNEKLFFGSGTQLSVL.

J is TRBJ2-4 and V is TRBV29-1, with a tentative D call TRBD1 (6 bases). Judging by the DNA end, TRBJ2-7 fits better; the J call may be wrong. This CDR3 spans 14 amino acids. Germline CDR1 is SQVTM and CDR2 is ANQGSEA. CDR3 sequence reads: CSVVGAEKVYEQYF. The DNA for the CDR3 is TGCAGCGTTGTGGGGGCAGAGAAGGTCTACGAGCAGTACTTC.